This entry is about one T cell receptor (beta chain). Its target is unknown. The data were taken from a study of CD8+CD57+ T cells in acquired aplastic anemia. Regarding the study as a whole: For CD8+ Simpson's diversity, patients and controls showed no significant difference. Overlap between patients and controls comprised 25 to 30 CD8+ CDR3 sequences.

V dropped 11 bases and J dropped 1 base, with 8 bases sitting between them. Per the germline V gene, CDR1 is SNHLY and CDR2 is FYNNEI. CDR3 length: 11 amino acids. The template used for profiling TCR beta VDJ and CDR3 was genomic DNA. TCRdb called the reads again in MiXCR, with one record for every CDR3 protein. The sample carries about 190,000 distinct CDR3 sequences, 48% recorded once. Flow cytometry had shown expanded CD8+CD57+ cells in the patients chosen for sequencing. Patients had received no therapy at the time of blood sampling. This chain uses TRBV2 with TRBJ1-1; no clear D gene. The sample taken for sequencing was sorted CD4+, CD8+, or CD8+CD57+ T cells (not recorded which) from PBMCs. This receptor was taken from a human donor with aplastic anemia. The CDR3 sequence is CAGLSNTEAFF. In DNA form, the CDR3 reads TGTGCCGGGTTATCGAACACTGAAGCTTTCTTT.